One and the same sample provided the 31 T cell receptor beta chains below, sequenced in a study of blood T cell repertoires in COVID-19. Sequenced by immunoSEQ multiplex PCR; TCRdb stores in-frame clones only, minus some. The table has roughly 190,000 clones, around four fifths seen once; the top ten hold roughly 6.1%. Material for sequencing was peripheral blood. These TCRs come from a woman aged 40 to 55 with acute or convalescent COVID-19.

This chain links TRBV28 with TRBJ2-1; 7 nucleotides match TRBD2. The CDR3 consists of 15 residues. Germline V gene sequence: CDR1 MDHEN, CDR2 SYDVKM. The junction had 7 bases not matched to a gene; V was cut back by 8 bases and J by 0 bases. CDR3 coding DNA: TGTGCCAGCGATTTCGGGGGGAGCTCCTACAATGAGCAGTTCTTC. It yields the protein CASDFGGSSYNEQFF.

The chain joins TRBV19 to TRBJ2-7; D is uncertain. The CDR3 runs to 17 residues. Germline V gene lookup returns CDR1 LNHDA and CDR2 SQIVND (reference sequence). V dropped 3 bases and J dropped 2 bases, with 20 bases sitting between them. CDR3 coding DNA: TGTGCCAGTAGTATTATCGGGTTGTCGAAAGCCCCCTACGAGCAGTACTTC. Translation gives CASSIIGLSKAPYEQYF.

V and J are TRBV7-9 and TRBJ1-2; D may be TRBD1 (6 bases). Germline CDR1 is SEHNR and CDR2 is FQNEAQ (reference sequence). V gave up 4 bases and J gave up 2 bases, with 11 bases separating them. The CDR3 consists of 14 residues. The CDR3, as DNA: TGTGCCAGCAGCTCCAGGACAGAGAACTATGGCTACACCTTC. As protein: CASSSRTENYGYTF.

This clone was detected only a few times. This chain joins TRBV7-9 and TRBJ2-1, with 7 bases that match TRBD2. The CDR3 runs 15 residues. Per germline, CDR1 SEHNR and CDR2 FQNEAQ (reference sequence). V was pared by 2 bases and J by 2 bases, with 3 bases of the junction left unmatched. CDR3 in DNA: TGTGCCAGCAGCTTAACCCTAGCGGCCTACAATGAGCAGTTCTTC. Amino acids: CASSLTLAAYNEQFF.

The J gene is TRBJ1-1, the V gene TRBV9; D uncertain. This CDR3 spans 16 amino acids. Trimming left V 0 bases short and J 0 bases short, with 12 bases between. CDR1 is SGDLS, CDR2 YYNGEE, per germline. CDR3 sequence reads: CASSVGAGGMNTEAFF. The CDR3 DNA sequence: TGTGCCAGCAGCGTAGGGGCGGGCGGAATGAACACTGAAGCTTTCTTT.

The CDR3 nucleotides read TGCGCCAGCAGCCAACCCGACAGGGGGGGTTCACCCCTCCACTTT. Protein product: CASSQPDRGGSPLHF. The chain couples TRBV4-1 to TRBJ1-6; 9 bases line up with TRBD1. The CDR3 extends over 15 amino acids. The V and J ends lost 2 bases and 9 bases, in that order; junction bases with no gene match: 5. Germline loops: CDR1 MGHRA, CDR2 YSYEKL.

The chain employs TRBV2 and TRBJ1-4, with D possibly being TRBD1 (6 bases). V shed 6 bases and J shed 8 bases, with 16 bases lying between them. The germline CDR1 and CDR2 sequences are SNHLY and FYNNEI. The CDR3 is made up of 14 amino acids. The CDR3 coding sequence is TGTGCCAGCAGCTTCTGGGGGGGGCGGGAAAAACTGTTTTTT. Its translation is CASSFWGGREKLFF.

The chain is built from TRBV6-5 and TRBJ2-5, with D possibly TRBD2 on 6 matching bases. CDR3 length: 16 amino acids. The germline V and J ends were trimmed by 2 bases and 1 base, with 14 bases remaining between them. The germline gives CDR1 MNHEY, CDR2 SVGAGI. CDR3 sequence (DNA): TGTGCCAGCAGTTACGGGGCAGCGGGCTCCCAAGAGACCCAGTACTTC. As protein: CASSYGAAGSQETQYF.

The chain employs TRBV27 and TRBJ2-7; TRBD1 is a possible D gene (6 bases). Germline CDR1 MNHEY, CDR2 SMNVEV (reference sequence). The CDR3 totals 13 residues. Between the trimmed V and J ends, which lost 5 bases and 4 bases, there was a span of 12 bases. The CDR3 protein is CASSGTLGYEQYF. The CDR3 DNA sequence: TGTGCCAGCAGTGGGACATTGGGATACGAGCAGTACTTC.

This rearrangement joins TRBV28 to TRBJ2-7; possibly TRBD2 for D (6 bases). CDR1 and CDR2 from the germline V gene are MDHEN and SYDVKM. The V and J ends lost 5 bases and 6 bases respectively, with 17 bases between them. This CDR3 comprises 14 residues. Here the CDR3 reads CASSPPGERGEQYF. The CDR3 bases are TGTGCCAGCAGTCCGCCGGGGGAGAGGGGCGAGCAGTACTTC. The full variable domain, rest sourced from reference TRBV28 and TRBJ2-7, is DVKVTQSSRYLVKRTGEKVFLECVQDMDHENMFWYRQDPGLGLRLIYFSYDVKMKEKGDIPEGYSVSREKKERFSLILESASTNQTSMYLCASSPPGERGEQYFGPGTRLTVT.

This chain links TRBV5-6 with TRBJ2-2; no reliable D call. The V and J ends lost 3 bases and 5 bases respectively, with 5 bases between them. Per the germline V gene, CDR1 is SGHDT and CDR2 is YYEEEE. There are 12 residues in the CDR3. The CDR3 region is CASSYLTGELFF. Here the CDR3 DNA reads TGTGCCAGCAGCTACCTAACCGGGGAGCTGTTTTTT.

The table lists this clone with a count of one. V is TRBV6-4 and J is TRBJ1-2; 8 bases fit TRBD1. Germline CDR1 reads MRHNA; CDR2 reads SNTAGT. Trimming at V came to 0 bases and at J to 7 bases, leaving 4 bases not matched to a gene. The CDR3 is 14 amino acids. For the CDR3, the DNA is TGTGCCAGCAGTGACTCACCAGGGGGCCCTGGCTACACCTTC. As protein: CASSDSPGGPGYTF.

The chain carries TRBV30 and TRBJ1-6, with no clear D. From germline, CDR1 is GTSNPN and CDR2 SVGIG (reference sequence). V gave up 5 bases and J gave up 8 bases, with 13 bases separating them. The length of the CDR3 is 13 residues. CDR3 DNA: TGTGCCTGGGCCACAGTATCCGATTCACCCCTCCACTTT. It encodes CAWATVSDSPLHF.

The V call is TRBV9, the J call TRBJ2-1, with 7 bases aligning to TRBD1. The CDR3 spans 15 residues. Germline CDR1 SGDLS, CDR2 YYNGEE. Germline trimming cut 0 bases from V and 3 bases from J; bases unmatched to any gene: 3. CDR3 bases: TGTGCCAGCAGCGTAGCAGGGGGAGACTACAATGAGCAGTTCTTC. Translating gives CASSVAGGDYNEQFF.

V is TRBV5-6 and J is TRBJ2-3; 10 bases fit TRBD2. CDR1 is SGHDT and CDR2 is YYEEEE in the germline V gene. V shed 4 bases and J 5 bases; nucleotides not matched to a gene: 19. This CDR3 contains 19 residues. CDR3 sequence reads: CASSAPPLGLAGAEDTQYF. CDR3 sequence (DNA): TGTGCCAGCAGCGCCCCCCCCCTGGGTCTAGCGGGGGCAGAAGATACGCAGTATTTT.

The chain employs TRBV9 and TRBJ1-4; D is undetermined. Trimming cost V 3 bases and J 2 bases, with 11 bases left between them. The germline CDR1 and CDR2 sequences are SGDLS and YYNGEE. This CDR3 is 15 amino acids long. The CDR3 here is CASSASVSTNEKLFF. In DNA, the CDR3 is TGTGCCAGCAGCGCCTCAGTTTCCACTAATGAAAAACTGTTTTTT.

The CDR3 DNA is TGTGCCAGCAACCCTAATAGCGGGAGCAGCCCAGATACGCAGTATTTT. It translates to CASNPNSGSSPDTQYF. This chain connects TRBV9 to TRBJ2-3; 9 nucleotides align to TRBD2. Germline V gene data show CDR1 as SGDLS and CDR2 as YYNGEE. The J segment lost 4 bases and the V segment lost 6 bases, leaving 12 bases of the junction unmatched. The CDR3 spans 16 residues. Complete variable domain (other parts from reference TRBV9 and TRBJ2-3): DSGVTQTPKHLITATGQRVTLRCSPRSGDLSVYWYQQSLDQGLQFLIQYYNGEERAKGNILERFSAQQFPDLHSELNLSSLELGDSALYFCASNPNSGSSPDTQYFGPGTRLTVL.

The chain combines TRBV25-1 with TRBJ1-3, with D tentatively TRBD1 (5 bases). The germline gives CDR1 MGHDK, CDR2 SYGVNS. The CDR3 is 14 amino acids. V was trimmed by 7 bases and J by 0 bases, leaving 10 bases between them. The CDR3 spells CASTDSLSGNTIYF. CDR3 in DNA: TGTGCCAGCACTGACAGTCTCTCTGGAAACACCATATATTTT.

The chain employs TRBV7-3 and TRBJ2-6, with D possibly matching TRBD2 (5 bases). Germline V gives CDR1 SGHTA, CDR2 FQGTGA. This CDR3 contains 13 residues. Trimming cost V 10 bases and J 2 bases, with 9 bases left between them. The CDR3: CATGNPGANVLTF. Written as DNA, the CDR3 is TGTGCCACCGGGAATCCTGGGGCCAACGTCCTGACTTTC.

The rearrangement joins TRBV3-1 (or the pseudogene TRBV3-2) to TRBJ1-1, with a weak D call TRBD1 (5 bases). The ends were cut back, 8 bases at V and 0 bases at J, with 10 bases in the middle. The CDR3 runs 13 residues. Looked up from germline, CDR1 is LGHDT and CDR2 is YNNKEL (reference sequence). The CDR3 region has the DNA TGTGCCAGCGGGAGGGGTCTGAACACTGAAGCTTTCTTT. Its protein product is CASGRGLNTEAFF.

For the CDR3, the DNA is TGTGCCAGCAGCTTAGGCGGGAGGGCTTGGGATGAGCAGTTCTTC. It is translated as CASSLGGRAWDEQFF. The chain employs TRBV11-3 and TRBJ2-1, with 9 nucleotides matching TRBD2. V trimming: 1 base; J trimming: 8 bases; junction bases outside the gene matches: 6. Germline CDR1 SGHNT, CDR2 YENEEA. The CDR3 contains 15 residues.

The chain uses TRBV5-4 and TRBJ1-1, with 8 nucleotides matching TRBD1. CDR1 SGHNT and CDR2 YYREEE come from the germline V gene (reference sequence). Trimming took 0 bases from V and 4 from J; bases not matched to a gene: 8. The CDR3 runs 16 residues. The CDR3 nucleotides are TGTGCCAGCAGCTTGGGCAGGGGGCTGACGGGCACTGAAGCTTTCTTT. Residues: CASSLGRGLTGTEAFF.

This clone has a handful of counts. V gene TRBV12-3 or TRBV12-4 combines with J gene TRBJ2-7; D remains unclear. The CDR3 length is 12 residues. The V end was cut by 6 bases, the J end by 2 bases, with 8 bases between. DNA of the CDR3: TGTGCCAGCAGCGAGCCACCCTACGAGCAGTACTTC. Encoded protein: CASSEPPYEQYF.

The chain couples TRBV28 to TRBJ1-5; 9 nucleotides align to TRBD1. CDR3 size: 13 residues. Germline loops: CDR1 MDHEN, CDR2 SYDVKM. V dropped 10 bases and J dropped 2; count of bases not matched to a gene: 3. In DNA, the CDR3 is TGTGCCATCCGGACAGGGGGCAATCAGCCCCAGCATTTT. Encoded protein: CAIRTGGNQPQHF. Supplemented by reference TRBV28 and TRBJ1-5, the full variable domain reads DVKVTQSSRYLVKRTGEKVFLECVQDMDHENMFWYRQDPGLGLRLIYFSYDVKMKEKGDIPEGYSVSREKKERFSLILESASTNQTSMYLCAIRTGGNQPQHFGDGTRLSIL.

This chain joins TRBV19 and TRBJ2-1, with 14 bases aligning to TRBD2. The CDR3 has 15 residues. Unmatched junction bases numbered 1, after V lost 9 bases and J lost 0 bases. Germline CDR1 is LNHDA and CDR2 is SQIVND (reference sequence). The CDR3 bases are TGTGCCAGCGGGACTAGCGGGAGCTCCTACAATGAGCAGTTCTTC. The encoded protein is CASGTSGSSYNEQFF.

Only one count was recorded for this clone. The chain uses TRBV28 and TRBJ1-1; D is uncertain. The germline gives CDR1 MDHEN, CDR2 SYDVKM. The length of the CDR3 is 11 residues. V lost 5 bases to trimming and J lost 7 bases, with 8 bases between them. CDR3 residues: CASSPGFEAFF. The CDR3 bases are TGTGCCAGCAGTCCGGGGTTTGAAGCTTTCTTT.

The rearrangement links TRBV7-8 to TRBJ2-7, with D possibly being TRBD1 (6 bases). Per germline, CDR1 SGHVS and CDR2 FQNEAQ. CDR3 length: 15 amino acids. The V end lost 3 bases, the J end lost 0 bases, and 12 bases lay between the germline ends. The CDR3 DNA is TGTGCCAGCAGCTTTTCGGGGACATCCTCCTACGAGCAGTACTTC. This sequence encodes CASSFSGTSSYEQYF.

The chain carries TRBV3-1 (or the pseudogene TRBV3-2) and TRBJ2-3; no clear D gene. Trimming stripped 3 bases from V and 3 bases from J, with 13 bases between. Germline CDR1 and CDR2: LGHDT and YNNKEL (reference sequence). This CDR3 comprises 15 residues. CDR3 sequence reads: CASSQHLGGTDTQYF. The CDR3 DNA follows: TGTGCCAGCAGCCAGCACCTAGGTGGGACAGATACGCAGTATTTT.

V is TRBV6-5 and J is TRBJ2-5; no firm D call. V was trimmed by 5 bases and J by 2 bases, leaving 9 bases between them. Per the germline V gene, CDR1 is MNHEY and CDR2 is SVGAGI. This CDR3 has 13 amino acids. The CDR3 coding sequence is TGTGCCAGCAGTAACTTTATACAAGAGACCCAGTACTTC. It yields the protein CASSNFIQETQYF.

V gene TRBV27 combines with J gene TRBJ2-5, with 8 bases aligning to TRBD2. The CDR3 runs 15 residues. The ends lost 6 bases at V and 5 bases at J; junction bases unmatched: 11. Per germline, CDR1 MNHEY and CDR2 SMNVEV (reference sequence). The chain's CDR3 is CASSPRGGSGETQYF. The CDR3 DNA is TGTGCCAGCAGCCCTCGGGGGGGTTCAGGGGAGACCCAGTACTTC.

This clone has only a few counts. The chain couples TRBV5-4 to TRBJ2-1; 9 bases are shared with TRBD1. Germline V gene data show CDR1 as SGHNT and CDR2 as YYREEE (reference sequence). V was clipped by 4 bases and J by 9 bases; unmatched bases: 11. This CDR3 comprises 15 residues. The CDR3 DNA follows: TGTGCCAGCAGCAGCACAGGGGGCGGACTCGGTGAGCAGTTCTTC. This sequence encodes CASSSTGGGLGEQFF.